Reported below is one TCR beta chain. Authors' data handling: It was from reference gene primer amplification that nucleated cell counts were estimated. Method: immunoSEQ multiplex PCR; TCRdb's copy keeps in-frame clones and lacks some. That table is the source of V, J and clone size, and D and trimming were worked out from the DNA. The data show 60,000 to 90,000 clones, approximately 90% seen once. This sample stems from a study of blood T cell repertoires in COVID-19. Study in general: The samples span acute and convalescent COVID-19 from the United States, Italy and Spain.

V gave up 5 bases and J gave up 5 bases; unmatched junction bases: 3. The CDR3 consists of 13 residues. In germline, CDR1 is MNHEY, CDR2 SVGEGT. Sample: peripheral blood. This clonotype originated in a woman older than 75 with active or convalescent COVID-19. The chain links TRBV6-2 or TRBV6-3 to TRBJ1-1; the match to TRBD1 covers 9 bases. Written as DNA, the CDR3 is TGTGCCAGCAGTGGACAGGGGAGGACTGAAGCTTTCTTT. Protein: CASSGQGRTEAFF.